The present T cell receptor (beta chain) was sequenced within a study of cytomegalovirus exposure and HLA in healthy donors. In this sample, this clone turned up a few times. Germline V lookup: CDR1 MRHNA, CDR2 SNTAGT. Unmatched junction bases numbered 10, after V lost 5 bases and J lost 2 bases. This CDR3 has 16 amino acids. Primers: 60 Vbeta forward and 13 Jbeta reverse. Profiled with immunoSEQ multiplex PCR; TCRdb holds only in-frame clones, not every one. This table has some 100,000 clones, about 80% appearing once. The gene calls are TRBV6-4 and TRBJ2-3; 7 positions match TRBD2. The sequence was obtained from a human donor in good health. The specimen sequenced was PBMCs. DNA for the CDR3: TGTGCCAGCAGTCCCGGGGGGACTACCTCCACAGATACGCAGTATTTT. Protein: CASSPGGTTSTDTQYF.